What follows are 26 T cell receptor beta chains derived from one specimen sequenced in a study of blood T cell repertoires in COVID-19. Measured with immunoSEQ multiplex PCR; TCRdb has only the in-frame clones, and not every one. The data contain a few hundred thousand clones, 88% of them singletons. Input material: peripheral blood. These receptors were obtained from a man between 60 and 70 years old who had recovered from COVID-19.

This clone occurred a few times. The chain is built from TRBV25-1 and TRBJ2-2; 7 bases line up with TRBD1. Germline V lookup: CDR1 MGHDK, CDR2 SYGVNS. The CDR3 runs 13 residues. The J segment lost 4 bases and the V segment lost 4 bases, leaving 0 bases of the junction unmatched. CDR3 nucleotide sequence: TGTGCCAGCAGTGCAGGGGGCACCGGGGAGCTGTTTTTT. Protein: CASSAGGTGELFF.

This chain links TRBV5-4 with TRBJ2-4, with D perhaps matching TRBD1 (6 bases). CDR1 and CDR2 (germline): SGHNT, YYREEE (reference sequence). Between the trimmed V and J ends, which lost 3 bases and 8 bases, there was a span of 9 bases. CDR3 size: 12 residues. The CDR3 is CASSSQGDIQYF. The CDR3 nucleotides are TGTGCCAGCAGCTCACAGGGAGACATTCAGTACTTC.

The DNA of the CDR3 is TGTGCCAGTAGTACCAAAAACAGGGGGCGGGATGGCTACACCTTC. Its translation: CASSTKNRGRDGYTF. J is TRBJ1-2 and V is TRBV19; 9 nucleotides line up with TRBD1. Germline values: CDR1 LNHDA, CDR2 SQIVND (reference sequence). The CDR3 length is 15 residues. The V and J ends lost 4 bases and 6 bases, in that order; junction bases with no gene match: 9.

This chain's CDR3 is CASSRDSNEKLFF. The CDR3 coding sequence is TGTGCCAGCAGTCGGGACAGCAATGAAAAACTGTTTTTT. The chain combines TRBV5-4 with TRBJ1-4; 7 bases fit TRBD1. Germline V CDR1 and CDR2: SGHNT, YYREEE (reference sequence). V trimming: 5 bases; J trimming: 5 bases; junction bases outside the gene matches: 3. The CDR3 is 13 amino acids.

This clone was recorded a few times. DNA of the CDR3: TGTGCCAGCAGCGCGCCCTCCCCCCGGTTCACTGAAGCTTTCTTT. Protein product: CASSAPSPRFTEAFF. The chain employs TRBV27 and TRBJ1-1; D remains unclear. This CDR3 contains 15 residues. The germline CDR1 and CDR2 sequences are MNHEY and SMNVEV (reference sequence). V was shortened by 6 bases and J by 4 bases, with 18 bases between the two germline ends.

The chain recombines TRBV19 with TRBJ2-1; 9 bases map to TRBD1. CDR3 length: 15 residues. Trimming removed 5 bases from V and 10 bases from J; junction bases left unmatched: 12. Germline loops: CDR1 LNHDA, CDR2 SQIVND (reference sequence). The CDR3, as DNA: TGTGCCAGTAGTTCACCCGGGACAGGGTTAGTGGAGCAGTTCTTC. Its translation is CASSSPGTGLVEQFF. Full variable domain (missing parts from reference TRBV19 and TRBJ2-1): DGGITQSPKYLFRKEGQNVTLSCEQNLNHDAMYWYRQDPGQGLRLIYYSQIVNDFQKGDIAEGYSVSREKKESFPLTVTSAQKNPTAFYLCASSSPGTGLVEQFFGPGTRLTVL.

In its sample, this clone was seen once. The genes are TRBV3-1 (or the pseudogene TRBV3-2) and TRBJ1-1, with D maybe TRBD1 (5 bases). Germline CDR1 is LGHDT and CDR2 is YNNKEL (reference sequence). V lost 0 bases and J lost 4, with 12 bases in between. This CDR3 is built from 15 residues. The CDR3: CASSQDVDSITEAFF. The CDR3 region has the DNA TGTGCCAGCAGCCAAGATGTAGACAGTATCACTGAAGCTTTCTTT.

The chain uses TRBV9 and TRBJ2-7; TRBD2 agrees at 11 bases. With 4 bases clipped from V and 0 bases from J, the junction kept 6 bases outside the gene matches. This CDR3 spans 16 amino acids. Germline V CDR1 and CDR2: SGDLS, YYNGEE. CDR3 nucleotides: TGTGCCAGCAGCCCCCGACTAGCGGGGCCCTCCTACGAGCAGTACTTC. Its translation: CASSPRLAGPSYEQYF.

The chain employs TRBV7-9 and TRBJ1-5, with 7 nucleotides matching TRBD1. Germline V CDR1 and CDR2: SEHNR, FQNEAQ (reference sequence). The junction had 6 bases not matched to a gene; V was cut back by 6 bases and J by 7 bases. The CDR3 is made up of 13 amino acids. This CDR3 reads CASSPQGGQPQHF. The CDR3 nucleotides read TGTGCCAGCAGTCCGCAGGGGGGCCAGCCCCAGCATTTT.

The chain carries TRBV7-8 and TRBJ1-5; D remains ambiguous. From germline, CDR1 is SGHVS and CDR2 FQNEAQ. This CDR3 has 13 amino acids. Trimming took 5 bases from V and 4 from J, leaving 9 bases between them. The CDR3 DNA sequence: TGTGCCAGCAGCCCGGCCAGGAATCAGCCCCAGCATTTT. This encodes CASSPARNQPQHF.

The chain carries TRBV24-1 and TRBJ1-2; D gene uncertain. The V and J ends lost 4 bases and 7 bases respectively, with 12 bases between them. From germline, CDR1 is KGHDR and CDR2 SFDVKD. This CDR3 is 13 amino acids long. The CDR3 loop reads CATSELVFGGYTF. Written as DNA, the CDR3 is TGTGCCACCAGTGAATTAGTGTTCGGTGGCTACACCTTC.

This rearrangement joins TRBV13 to TRBJ2-7, with 7 bases that match TRBD2. Germline V lookup: CDR1 PRHDT, CDR2 FYEKMQ (reference sequence). This CDR3 has 15 amino acids. Unmatched junction bases numbered 4, after V lost 1 base and J lost 1 base. The CDR3 DNA sequence: TGTGCCAGCAGCTTAGCGGGGGGTCGGTCCTACGAGCAGTACTTC. This codes for CASSLAGGRSYEQYF.

The chain links TRBV29-1 to TRBJ2-7; a weak D match, TRBD1 (6 bases). The V end lost 4 bases, the J end lost 3 bases, and 13 bases lay between the germline ends. Germline CDR1 SQVTM, CDR2 ANQGSEA. The CDR3 totals 13 residues. The CDR3 bases are TGCAGCGTTGGACAGGTCTCCAGCTACGAGCAGTACTTC. Translation: CSVGQVSSYEQYF.

Here the CDR3 DNA reads TGTGCCAGCAGCGTAGGAGAGGGTGGAGGCACAGATACGCAGTATTTT. It translates to CASSVGEGGGTDTQYF. The chain recombines TRBV9 with TRBJ2-3; TRBD2 is a possible D gene (5 bases). This CDR3 spans 16 amino acids. V was shortened by 0 bases and J by 1 base, with 12 bases between the two germline ends. The germline CDR1 and CDR2 sequences are SGDLS and YYNGEE.

The chain carries TRBV7-6 and TRBJ1-3; no definite D call. Germline V gene data show CDR1 as SGHVS and CDR2 as FNYEAQ. V lost 2 bases and J lost 0, with 11 bases in between. The CDR3 length is 16 residues. In DNA, the CDR3 is TGTGCCAGCAGCTTAACTGGCGGGATCTCTGGAAACACCATATATTTT. Residues: CASSLTGGISGNTIYF.

The chain couples TRBV11-2 to TRBJ2-7; D possibly corresponds to TRBD1 (5 bases). Germline V CDR1 and CDR2: SGHAT, FQNNGV. CDR3 length equals 15 residues. V shed 2 bases and J shed 4 bases, with 15 bases lying between them. CDR3 in DNA: TGTGCCAGCAGCTTACCTAGTAGGGGTGGTTACGAGCAGTACTTC. Residues: CASSLPSRGGYEQYF. Full variable domain (outside the CDR3, taken from reference TRBV11-2 and TRBJ2-7): EAGVAQSPRYKIIEKRQSVAFWCNPISGHATLYWYQQILGQGPKLLIQFQNNGVVDDSQLPKDRFSAERLKGVDSTLKIQPAKLEDSAVYLCASSLPSRGGYEQYFGPGTRLTVT.

The rearrangement joins TRBV11-2 to TRBJ2-3, with 9 bases fitting TRBD1. With V trimmed by 1 base and J by 2 bases, 4 bases remained unmatched. Germline-derived CDR1 and CDR2 are SGHAT and FQNNGV. The length of the CDR3 is 16 residues. This CDR3 is CASSLAGTGHTDTQYF. In DNA form, the CDR3 reads TGTGCCAGCAGCTTAGCGGGGACAGGGCACACAGATACGCAGTATTTT.

V gene TRBV4-2 combines with J gene TRBJ1-5, with TRBD1 as a possible D gene (5 bases). CDR1 is LGHNA and CDR2 is YNFKEQ in the germline V gene. V lost 2 bases and J 4 bases, leaving 9 bases between the germline ends. This CDR3 comprises 14 residues. The CDR3 sequence: CASSQMEGNQPQHF. The CDR3 DNA reads TGTGCCAGCAGCCAAATGGAGGGGAATCAGCCCCAGCATTTT.

The V and J genes are TRBV29-1 and TRBJ2-7, with TRBD2 as a possible D gene (6 bases). The germline CDR1 and CDR2 sequences are SQVTM and ANQGSEA. The V gene lost 4 bases and the J gene lost 0 bases, with 25 bases spanning the gap. The CDR3 has 18 residues. CDR3 sequence: CSVAIWDRGSTSSYEQYF. The CDR3 DNA follows: TGCAGCGTTGCTATATGGGACCGGGGGTCCACCAGCTCCTACGAGCAGTACTTC.

This clone was recorded only once. The chain links TRBV2 to TRBJ1-5, with D perhaps TRBD1 (5 bases). Trimming removed 1 base at V and 8 bases at J, with 9 bases between. Per the germline V gene, CDR1 is SNHLY and CDR2 is FYNNEI. This CDR3 spans 13 amino acids. The CDR3 DNA reads TGTGCCAGCAGTGAAGGGGGCCTTGAGCCCCAGCATTTT. It translates to CASSEGGLEPQHF.

The chain links TRBV9 to TRBJ2-1; perhaps TRBD1 as D (5 bases). CDR1 is SGDLS and CDR2 is YYNGEE in the germline V gene. V was cut by 0 bases and J by 4 bases, with 8 bases left in between. CDR3 length: 14 amino acids. The chain's CDR3 is CASSVGTQYNEQFF. The CDR3 nucleotides read TGTGCCAGCAGCGTAGGGACACAATACAATGAGCAGTTCTTC.

For the CDR3, the DNA is TGTGCCAGCAGTGAGAACCCGGGACAGTTCATCAAGCAGTACTTC. This encodes CASSENPGQFIKQYF. The rearrangement joins TRBV6-1 to TRBJ2-7; TRBD1 matches at 7 bases. V trimming: 3 bases; J trimming: 8 bases; junction bases outside the gene matches: 13. The CDR3 runs 15 residues. Germline V lookup: CDR1 MNHNS, CDR2 SASEGT.

The chain uses TRBV9 and TRBJ1-2; 7 bases line up with TRBD1. There are 15 residues in the CDR3. Germline V gene sequence: CDR1 SGDLS, CDR2 YYNGEE. The junction had 7 bases not matched to a gene; V was cut back by 0 bases and J by 5 bases. CDR3: CASSVGGGGFYGYTF. Here the CDR3 DNA reads TGTGCCAGCAGCGTAGGAGGGGGCGGGTTTTATGGCTACACCTTC.

This chain connects TRBV21-1 to TRBJ2-1; the D call of TRBD1 is as the table states it, not checked on the DNA. TRBV21-1 is a pseudogene locus. The CDR3 covers 15 residues. This CDR3 reads CASSSRDRGNNEQFF. CDR3 DNA sequence: TGTGCCAGCAGCTCCCGGGACAGGGGGAACAATGAGCAGTTCTTC.

V gene TRBV19 combines with J gene TRBJ2-4, with 8 positions matching TRBD2. There are 16 residues in the CDR3. Trimming at V came to 5 bases and at J to 4 bases, leaving 10 bases not matched to a gene. Germline V CDR1 and CDR2: LNHDA, SQIVND (reference sequence). The CDR3 coding sequence is TGTGCCAGTAGTCTCATAGCGGGGAGAGGGAAAAACATTCAGTACTTC. It codes for CASSLIAGRGKNIQYF.

The genes are TRBV7-3 and TRBJ1-1, with D unclear. This CDR3 is 15 amino acids long. The V end was cut by 0 bases, the J end by 3 bases, with 11 bases between. Germline V gives CDR1 SGHTA, CDR2 FQGTGA. CDR3 nucleotides: TGTGCCAGCAGCTTAACGTCGAGCCGGGACACTGAAGCTTTCTTT. Translation: CASSLTSSRDTEAFF.